These T cell receptor beta chains were read from a single sample in a study of blood T cells in healthy people across ages. Using its own MiXCR run on the 5' RACE reads, TCRdb lists one record per CDR3 protein. The sample contains some 760,000 distinct CDR3 sequences, 25% of which appear only once. The data were also submitted as part of a second study, on T cells of mothers and their children.

Sequences were obtained from blood. All receptors derive from a boy between 10 and 17 years old in good health. The CDR3 runs from the conserved cysteine through the conserved F or W. The D gene is left open where the match is weak. Clone size is not always given. Where it is, it says once, few, many or a class for expanded clones.

>TRBJ2-3|.|.|TRBV11-2
CASSPRGAGAAADTQYF
TGTGCCAGCAGCCCACGGGGGGCCGGGGCGGCAGCAGATACGCAGTATTTT
>TRBJ2-1|TRBD2|.|TRBV4-3
CASSQDRGLAGAPGNEQFF
TGCGCCAGCAGCCAAGATCGGGGACTAGCGGGAGCTCCTGGGAATGAGCAGTTCTTC
>TRBJ1-1|.|few|TRBV7-2
CASSLSISGAEAFF
TGTGCCAGCAGCTTAAGCATTTCTGGTGCTGAAGCTTTCTTT
>TRBJ2-1|TRBD1|.|TRBV6-5
CASKPDRGKYNEQFF
TGTGCCAGCAAACCGGACAGGGGGAAGTACAATGAGCAGTTCTTC
>TRBJ2-1|TRBD1|.|TRBV7-3
CASSLRGGTGLNEQFF
TGTGCCAGCAGCTTAAGAGGAGGGACAGGGCTCAATGAGCAGTTCTTC
>TRBJ2-2|TRBD1|.|TRBV7-6
CASGKGQLNTGELFF
TGTGCCAGCGGCAAGGGACAGCTAAACACCGGGGAGCTGTTTTTT
>TRBJ1-1|.|.|TRBV20-1
CSARGGASLIAFF
TGCAGTGCTAGGGGTGGGGCCAGCTTGATAGCTTTCTTT
>TRBJ2-6|.|few|TRBV7-2
CASSPDISGANVLTF
TGTGCCAGCAGCCCTGACATCTCTGGGGCCAACGTCCTGACTTTC
>TRBJ2-3|.|few|TRBV11-1
CASSPGDRSSGRSTDTQYF
TGTGCCAGCAGCCCCGGGGACAGGTCGAGCGGGAGGTCCACAGATACGCAGTATTTT
>TRBJ1-6|TRBD1|few|TRBV12-3/TRBV12-4
CASTSQGAYSPLHF
TGTGCCAGCACCTCACAGGGGGCCTATTCACCCCTCCACTTT